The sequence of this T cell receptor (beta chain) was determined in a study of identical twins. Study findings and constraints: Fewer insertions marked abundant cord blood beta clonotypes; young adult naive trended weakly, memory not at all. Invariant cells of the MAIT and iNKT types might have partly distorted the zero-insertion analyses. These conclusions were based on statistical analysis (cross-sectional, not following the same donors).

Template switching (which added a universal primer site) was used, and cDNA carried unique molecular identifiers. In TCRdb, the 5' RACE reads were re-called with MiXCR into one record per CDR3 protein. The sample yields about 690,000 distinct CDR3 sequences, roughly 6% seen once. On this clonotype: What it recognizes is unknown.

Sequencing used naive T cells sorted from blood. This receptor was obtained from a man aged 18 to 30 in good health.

CDR3 protein: CASSQGAGNSPLHF. In DNA form, the CDR3 reads TGTGCCAGCAGTCAGGGGGCGGGCAATTCACCCCTCCACTTT. The chain is built from TRBV12-3 or TRBV12-4 and TRBJ1-6; 8 nucleotides align to TRBD1. V shed 5 bases, J shed 7 bases, and the junction held 4 bases outside the gene matches. The CDR3 length is 14 residues.